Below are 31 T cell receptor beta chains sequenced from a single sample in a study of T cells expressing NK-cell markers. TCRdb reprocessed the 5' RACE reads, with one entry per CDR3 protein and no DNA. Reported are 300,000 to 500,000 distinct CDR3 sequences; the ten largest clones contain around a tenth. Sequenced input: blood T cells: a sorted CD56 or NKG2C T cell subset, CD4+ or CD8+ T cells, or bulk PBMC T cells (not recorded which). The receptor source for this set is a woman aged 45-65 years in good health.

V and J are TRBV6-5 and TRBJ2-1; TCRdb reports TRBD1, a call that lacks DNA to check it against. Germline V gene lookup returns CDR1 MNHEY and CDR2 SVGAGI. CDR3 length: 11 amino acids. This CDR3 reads CASKGVGEQFF.

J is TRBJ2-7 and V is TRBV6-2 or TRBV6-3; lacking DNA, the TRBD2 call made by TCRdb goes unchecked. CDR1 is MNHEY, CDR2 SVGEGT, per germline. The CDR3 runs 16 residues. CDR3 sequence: CASSYSTGTSFYEQYF.

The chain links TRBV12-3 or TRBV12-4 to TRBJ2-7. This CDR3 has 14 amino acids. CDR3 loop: CASSLLSVSYEQYF.

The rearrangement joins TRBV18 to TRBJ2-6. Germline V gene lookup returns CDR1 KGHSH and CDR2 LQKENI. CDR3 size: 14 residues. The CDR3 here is CASSPDTGANVLTF.

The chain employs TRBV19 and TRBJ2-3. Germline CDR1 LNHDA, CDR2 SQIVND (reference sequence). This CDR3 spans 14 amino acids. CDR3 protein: CASSIGLLTDTQYF.

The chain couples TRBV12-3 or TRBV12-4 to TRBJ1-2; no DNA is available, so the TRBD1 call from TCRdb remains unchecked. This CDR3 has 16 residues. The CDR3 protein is CASSLSPPTGNYGYTF.

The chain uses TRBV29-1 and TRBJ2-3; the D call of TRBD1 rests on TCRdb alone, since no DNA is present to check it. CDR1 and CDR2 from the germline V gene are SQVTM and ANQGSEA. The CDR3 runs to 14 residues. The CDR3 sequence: CSVAGQPSTDTQYF.

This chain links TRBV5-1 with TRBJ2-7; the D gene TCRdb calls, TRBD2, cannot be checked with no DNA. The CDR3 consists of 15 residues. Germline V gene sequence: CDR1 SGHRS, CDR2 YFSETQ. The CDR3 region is CASSLNGPLSYEQYF.

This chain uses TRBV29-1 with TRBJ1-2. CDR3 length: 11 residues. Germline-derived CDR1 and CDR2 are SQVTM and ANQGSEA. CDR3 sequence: CSVEHIGGYTF.

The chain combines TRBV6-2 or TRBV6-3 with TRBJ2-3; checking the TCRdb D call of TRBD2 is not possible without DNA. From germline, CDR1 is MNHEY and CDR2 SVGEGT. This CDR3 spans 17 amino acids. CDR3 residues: CASKRTGTPVGEDTQYF.

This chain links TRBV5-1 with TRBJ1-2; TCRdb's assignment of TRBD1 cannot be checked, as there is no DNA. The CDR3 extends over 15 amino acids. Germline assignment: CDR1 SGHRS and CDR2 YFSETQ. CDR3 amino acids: CASSPAGTPNYGYTF.

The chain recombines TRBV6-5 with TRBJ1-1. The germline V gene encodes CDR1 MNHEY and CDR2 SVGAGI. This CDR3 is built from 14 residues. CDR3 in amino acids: CASNNMPKNTEAFF.

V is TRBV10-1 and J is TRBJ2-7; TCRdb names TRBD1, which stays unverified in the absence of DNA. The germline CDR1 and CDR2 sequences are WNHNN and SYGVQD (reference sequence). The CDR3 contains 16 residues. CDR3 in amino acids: CASSVPGQTKTGEQYF.

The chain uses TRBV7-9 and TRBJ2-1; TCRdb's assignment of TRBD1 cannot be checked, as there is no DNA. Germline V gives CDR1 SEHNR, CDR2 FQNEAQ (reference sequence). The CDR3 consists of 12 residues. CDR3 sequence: CASSPLSREQFF. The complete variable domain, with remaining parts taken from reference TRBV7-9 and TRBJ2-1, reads DTGVSQNPRHKITKRGQNVTFRCDPISEHNRLYWYRQTLGQGPEFLTYFQNEAQLEKSRLLSDRFSAERPKGSFSTLEIQRTEQGDSAMYLCASSPLSREQFFGPGTRLTVL.

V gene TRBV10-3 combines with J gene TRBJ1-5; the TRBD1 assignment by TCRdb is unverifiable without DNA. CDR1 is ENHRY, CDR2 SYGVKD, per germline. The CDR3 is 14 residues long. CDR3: CAISEVGGPVPQHF.

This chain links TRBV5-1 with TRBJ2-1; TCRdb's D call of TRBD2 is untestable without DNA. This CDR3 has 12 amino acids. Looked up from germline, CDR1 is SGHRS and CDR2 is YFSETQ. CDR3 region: CASLSGRGEQFF.

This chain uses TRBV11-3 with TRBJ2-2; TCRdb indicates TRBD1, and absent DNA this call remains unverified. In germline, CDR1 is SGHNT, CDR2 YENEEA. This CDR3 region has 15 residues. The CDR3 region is CASSSQGMVTGELFF.

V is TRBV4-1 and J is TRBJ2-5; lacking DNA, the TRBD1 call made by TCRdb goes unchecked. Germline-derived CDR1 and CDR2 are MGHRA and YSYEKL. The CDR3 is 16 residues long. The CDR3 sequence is CASSQEGTGVGETQYF.

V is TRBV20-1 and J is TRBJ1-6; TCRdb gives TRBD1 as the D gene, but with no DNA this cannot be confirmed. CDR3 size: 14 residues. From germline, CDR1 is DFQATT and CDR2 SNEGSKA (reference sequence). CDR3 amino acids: CSASRGGIDSPLHF.

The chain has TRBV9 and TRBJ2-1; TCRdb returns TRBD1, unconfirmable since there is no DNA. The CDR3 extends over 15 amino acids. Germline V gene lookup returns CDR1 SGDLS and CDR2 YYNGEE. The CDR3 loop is CASSVAPGSYNEQFF.

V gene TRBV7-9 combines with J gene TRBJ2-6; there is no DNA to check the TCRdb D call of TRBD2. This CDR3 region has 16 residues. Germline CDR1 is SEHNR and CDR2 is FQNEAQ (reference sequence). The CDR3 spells CASSPRGTSGANVLTF.

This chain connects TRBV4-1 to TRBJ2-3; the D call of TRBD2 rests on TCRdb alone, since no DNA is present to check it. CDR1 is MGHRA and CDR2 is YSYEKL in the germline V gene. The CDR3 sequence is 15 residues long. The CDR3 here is CASSLTSGRRDTQYF.

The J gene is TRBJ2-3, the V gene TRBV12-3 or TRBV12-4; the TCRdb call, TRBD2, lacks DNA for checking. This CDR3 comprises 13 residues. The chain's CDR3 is CASSVTSGDTQYF.

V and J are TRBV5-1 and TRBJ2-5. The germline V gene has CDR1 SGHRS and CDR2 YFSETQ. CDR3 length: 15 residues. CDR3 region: CASSLEAGLQETQYF.

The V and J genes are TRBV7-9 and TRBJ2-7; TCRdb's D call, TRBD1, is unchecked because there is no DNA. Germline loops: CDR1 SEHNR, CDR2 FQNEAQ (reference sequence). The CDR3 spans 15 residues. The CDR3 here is CASSLAAGEAYEQYF.

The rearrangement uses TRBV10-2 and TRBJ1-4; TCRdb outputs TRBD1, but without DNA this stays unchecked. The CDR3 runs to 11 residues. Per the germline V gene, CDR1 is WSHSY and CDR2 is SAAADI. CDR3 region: CASRTGFQLFF.

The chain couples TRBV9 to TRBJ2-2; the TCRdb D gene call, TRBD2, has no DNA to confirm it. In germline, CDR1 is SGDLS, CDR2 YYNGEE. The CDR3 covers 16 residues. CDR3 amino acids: CASSVESSGRAGELFF.

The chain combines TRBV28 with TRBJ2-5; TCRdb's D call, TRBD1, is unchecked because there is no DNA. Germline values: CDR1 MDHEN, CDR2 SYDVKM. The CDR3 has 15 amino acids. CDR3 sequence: CASSLDRGGLETQYF.

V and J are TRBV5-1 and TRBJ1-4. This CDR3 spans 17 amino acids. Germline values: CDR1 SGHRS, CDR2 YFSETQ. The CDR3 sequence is CASSLIGLGGRNEKLFF.

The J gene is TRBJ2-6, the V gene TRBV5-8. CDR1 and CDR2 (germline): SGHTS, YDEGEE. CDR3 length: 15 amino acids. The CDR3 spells CASSLSSPGANVLTF.

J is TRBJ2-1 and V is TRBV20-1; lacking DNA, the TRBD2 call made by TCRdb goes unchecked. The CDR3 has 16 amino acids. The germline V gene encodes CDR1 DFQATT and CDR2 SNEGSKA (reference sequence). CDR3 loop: CSARVQGGLGRNEQFF.